The clone carrying this TCR beta chain was found many times. Assembly of TCR beta libraries relied on iRepertoire HTBI primers together with Arm-PCR of CDR3 regions. Per the original data handling: Sequenced samples collectively carried 62 TRBV and 14 TRBJ segments. TCRdb analysed the multiplex PCR reads with MiXCR anew, one entry per CDR3 protein. TCRdb's processing, not the authors' own work, is the source of the V and J calls. The repertoire holds around 500,000 distinct CDR3 sequences, with about 12% as singletons. These data belong to a study of regulatory T cells in long-lasting Graves disease. This sample's time point: newly diagnosed GD, antithyroid drugs for less than 3 months. Following extraction of RNA from PBMCs, that RNA was used to make the TCR library. Germline CDR1 LNHDA, CDR2 SQIVND (reference sequence). This CDR3 spans 13 amino acids. The ends lost 6 bases at V and 8 bases at J; junction bases unmatched: 7.

A further study also used this sample, focusing on T cells in Graves' hyperthyroidism and ophthalmopathy. That report notes: Stable disease denoted Graves' hyperthyroidism without ophthalmopathy progression within 18 months. First-round RT-PCR of the TCR CDR3 relied on the HTBI primer set. Most thyroid clonotypes with frequency above 0.001 were detected in blood.

The chain recombines TRBV19 with TRBJ2-5; 9 positions agree with TRBD2. The sequence was collected from a woman in her thirties with Graves disease. Sequenced here: peripheral blood mononuclear cells (PBMCs), sampled at new diagnosis, from a patient treated with antithyroid drugs. The CDR3 nucleotides read TGTGCCAGTAGCGGGACTAGCAGCATAACCCAGTACTTC. Protein: CASSGTSSITQYF. The full variable domain, its missing parts supplied by reference TRBV19 and TRBJ2-5, is DGGITQSPKYLFRKEGQNVTLSCEQNLNHDAMYWYRQDPGQGLRLIYYSQIVNDFQKGDIAEGYSVSREKKESFPLTVTSAQKNPTAFYLCASSGTSSITQYFGPGTRLLVL.